Detailed here is one T cell receptor beta chain. What it recognizes is unknown. This entry belongs to a study of a mutant IDH1 vaccine in newly diagnosed glioma. On the study more broadly: Most patients had radiochemotherapy with temozolomide before enrollment; others had one alone. The study's findings and limits: A vaccine-induced immune response developed in around 94% of the patients. Pseudoprogression seemed unrelated to changes in top peripheral T cell clonotypes.

Germline V gene sequence: CDR1 SGHRS, CDR2 YFSETQ. J gave up 3 bases and V 3 bases, and 8 bases lay outside the gene matches. This CDR3 has 15 amino acids. This table comes from immunoSEQ multiplex PCR, and its TCRdb copy is limited to in-frame clones, with some not included. The sample holds tens of thousands of clones, over 70% seen once. The sample's time point: baseline, week 1 (first vaccination visit). The treatment here: pre-vaccination baseline after standard-of-care therapy. Those who donated had recent WHO grade 3 or 4 IDH1-mutant, ATRX-lost astrocytomas. This TCR was sampled from a man aged 35 to 55 with glioma. Some clones in this sample may be carry-over from other donors' samples. The sequenced sample was PBMCs, obtained from a glioma patient treated with radiotherapy, temozolomide or both. V is TRBV5-1 and J is TRBJ1-1, with 7 bases that match TRBD1. The CDR3 DNA follows: TGCGCCAGCAGCTGGCGGGGGCAGGGGGACACTGAAGCTTTCTTT. Translation: CASSWRGQGDTEAFF.